Detailed here is one TCR beta chain. No antigen is known for it. No clone much larger than this one lies a single base away; base qualities are absent. Its CDR3 holds 14 amino acids, cysteine through phenylalanine. The CDR3 DNA has 42 bases and is translated from base 1. Trimming takes 5 bases from V and 2 bases from J, and the germline ends sit 11 bases apart. Sequences SEHNR (CDR1) and FQNEAQ (CDR2) are obtained from the germline V gene (reference sequence). These data belong to a study of blood T cell repertoires in COVID-19 (dated by TCRdb to about 2020). For the study in its entirety: Samples from collaborators originated in the United States, Italy and Spain and spanned both the acute and convalescent phases of COVID-19. The material from the prospective study consisted of cDNA or gDNA derived from T cells, B-cell-depleted T cells, or PBMCs. A freely available public database, intended as a resource for researchers studying the immune response to SARS-CoV-2, is where the repertoires were released. A de-identified subject ID, COVID-19 status, age in years and sex were almost always included in the sample metadata. Where available, HLA class I and class II types were obtained from metadata supplied by the sample provider rather than from assay-based typing. The samples were drawn from two sources: the first 160 participants of the ongoing ImmuneRACE study, and 1,000 to 1,500 subjects contributed by 6 global collaborators. Subjects who had been exposed to COVID-19, were actively infected with it, or had recovered from it provided the deeply sampled blood TCRbeta repertoires that made up the dataset.

In the prospective study, participants were roughly 18 to 100 years old, resided in fewer than 25 geographic areas of the United States, and were enrolled through a virtual design. Cohort assignment in the prospective study relied on participant-reported clinical history from a screening survey and a study questionnaire. Exposed participants had been in contact with someone with a PCR-confirmed or clinician-diagnosed COVID-19 case within 2 weeks of study entry. Mobile phlebotomists in the prospective study collected whole blood, serum and a nasopharyngeal or oropharyngeal swab from every participant. Prospective study participants could optionally give additional blood draws and questionnaires over an approximately two-month period. Before DNA extraction, prospective study blood samples were shipped either frozen or at room temperature. TCRbeta CDR3 regions were amplified from genomic DNA by means of the immunoSEQ Assay, a bias-controlled multiplex PCR. As for the authors' bioinformatics: The number of nucleated cells in each sample was estimated from the amplification of reference gene primers within the assay. To quantify the absolute abundance of each unique TCRbeta CDR3 rearrangement, sequence reads were collapsed and filtered. For each sample, productive Simpson clonality was calculated as the square root of Simpson's diversity index across productive rearrangements. TCRdb obtained this table from immuneACCESS and retained in-frame rearrangements with V and J assigned. These tables miss some clones; where compared with another copy, unresolved V genes account for less than half of the shortfall, and the remainder is unexplained. That table is the source of V, J and clone size, and D and trimming were worked out from the DNA. Present in this sample are almost 350,000 clones, around nine tenths of which were seen just once. The ten largest clones add up to over 1% of the sample.

What the study reported, not specific to this receptor: How much clinical and demographic metadata was included differed by source and by participant, and the metadata was provided uncurated.

The chain employs TRBV7-9 and TRBJ2-3; the D segment could be TRBD2, given 5 matching bases. What was sequenced was PBMCs or T cells enriched from blood (not recorded which). The TCR sequence derives from a woman aged 25 to 39 who had been exposed to COVID-19. The CDR3 has the sequence CASSKEDNTDTQYF. The bases read TGTGCCAGCAGCAAGGAGGATAACACAGATACGCAGTATTTT. Supplemented by the reference TRBV7-9 and TRBJ2-3 proteins around the CDR3, the complete variable domain is DTGVSQNPRHKITKRGQNVTFRCDPISEHNRLYWYRQTLGQGPEFLTYFQNEAQLEKSRLLSDRFSAERPKGSFSTLEIQRTEQGDSAMYLCASSKEDNTDTQYFGPGTRLTVL.